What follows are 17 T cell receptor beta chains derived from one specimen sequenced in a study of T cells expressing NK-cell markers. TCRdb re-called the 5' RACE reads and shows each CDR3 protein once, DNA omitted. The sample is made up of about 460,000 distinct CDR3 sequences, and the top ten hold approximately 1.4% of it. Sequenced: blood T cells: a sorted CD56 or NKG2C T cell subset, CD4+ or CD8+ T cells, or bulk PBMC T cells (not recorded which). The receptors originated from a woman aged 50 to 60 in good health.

The CDR3 protein is CASSLGPAGFTDTQYF. The V call is TRBV27, the J call TRBJ2-3; as DNA is missing, the TRBD2 call by TCRdb cannot be tested. CDR3 length equals 16 residues. Germline V gene data show CDR1 as MNHEY and CDR2 as SMNVEV (reference sequence).

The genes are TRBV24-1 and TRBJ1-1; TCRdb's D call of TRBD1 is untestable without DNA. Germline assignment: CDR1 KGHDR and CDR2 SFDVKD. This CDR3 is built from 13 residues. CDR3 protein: CATSGTGNTEAFF.

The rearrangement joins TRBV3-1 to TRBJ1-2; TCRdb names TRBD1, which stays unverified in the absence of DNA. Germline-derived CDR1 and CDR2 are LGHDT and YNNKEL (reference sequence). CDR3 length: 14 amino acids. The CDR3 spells CASSQGTGFRGYTF.

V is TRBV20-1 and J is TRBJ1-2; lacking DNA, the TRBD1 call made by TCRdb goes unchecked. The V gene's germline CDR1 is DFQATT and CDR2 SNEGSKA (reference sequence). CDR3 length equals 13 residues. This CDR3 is CSAPLRGRGGYTF.

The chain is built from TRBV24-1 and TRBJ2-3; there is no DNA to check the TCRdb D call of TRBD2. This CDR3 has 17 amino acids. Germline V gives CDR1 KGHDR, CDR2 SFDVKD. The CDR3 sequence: CATSDFSQREGTDTQYF.

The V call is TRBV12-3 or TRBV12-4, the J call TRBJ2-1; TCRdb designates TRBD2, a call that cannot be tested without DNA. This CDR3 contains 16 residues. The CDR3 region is CASSLRGGLVGNEQFF.

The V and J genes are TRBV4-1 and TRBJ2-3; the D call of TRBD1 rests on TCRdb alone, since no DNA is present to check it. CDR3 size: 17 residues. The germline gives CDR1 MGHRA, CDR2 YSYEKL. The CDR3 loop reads CASSQDLPGGYTDTQYF.

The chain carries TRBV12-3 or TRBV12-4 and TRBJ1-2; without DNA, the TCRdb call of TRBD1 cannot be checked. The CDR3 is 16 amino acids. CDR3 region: CASSRGGQGLNYGYTF.

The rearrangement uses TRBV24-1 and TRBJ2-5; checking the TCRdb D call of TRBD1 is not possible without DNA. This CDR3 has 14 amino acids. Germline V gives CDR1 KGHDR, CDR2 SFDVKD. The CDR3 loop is CATSGQGVGETQYF.

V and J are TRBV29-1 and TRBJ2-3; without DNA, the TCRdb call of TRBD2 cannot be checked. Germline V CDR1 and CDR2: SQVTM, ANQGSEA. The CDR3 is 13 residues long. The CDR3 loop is CSAAGGSGDTQYF.

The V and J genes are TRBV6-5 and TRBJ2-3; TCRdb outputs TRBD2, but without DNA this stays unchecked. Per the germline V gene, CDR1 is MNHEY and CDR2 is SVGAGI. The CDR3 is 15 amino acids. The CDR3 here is CASSYFGTSGSRSIF.

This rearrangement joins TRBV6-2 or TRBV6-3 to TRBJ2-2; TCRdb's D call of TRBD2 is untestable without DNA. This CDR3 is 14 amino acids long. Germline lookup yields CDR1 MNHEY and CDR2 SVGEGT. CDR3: CASRGQVVPGELFF.

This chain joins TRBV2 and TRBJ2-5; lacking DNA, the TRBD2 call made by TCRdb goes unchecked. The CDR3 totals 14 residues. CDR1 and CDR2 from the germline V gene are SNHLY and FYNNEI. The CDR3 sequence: CASSLLTSRRTQYF.

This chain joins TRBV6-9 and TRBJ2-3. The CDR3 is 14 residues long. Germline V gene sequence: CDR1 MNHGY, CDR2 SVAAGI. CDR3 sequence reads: CASSYLTRTDTQYF.

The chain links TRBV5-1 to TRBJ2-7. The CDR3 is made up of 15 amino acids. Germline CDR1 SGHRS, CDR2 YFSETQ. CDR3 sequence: CASSLSGKSSYEQYF.

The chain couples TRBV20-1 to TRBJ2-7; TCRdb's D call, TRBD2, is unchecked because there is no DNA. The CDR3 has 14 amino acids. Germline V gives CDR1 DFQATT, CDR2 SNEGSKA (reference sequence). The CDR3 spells CSARPAGPTYEQYF.

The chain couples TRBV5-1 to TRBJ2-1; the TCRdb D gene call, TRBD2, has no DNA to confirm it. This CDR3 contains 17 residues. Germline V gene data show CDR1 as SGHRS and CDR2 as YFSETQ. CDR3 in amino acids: CASSSAGGPSSGNEQFF.